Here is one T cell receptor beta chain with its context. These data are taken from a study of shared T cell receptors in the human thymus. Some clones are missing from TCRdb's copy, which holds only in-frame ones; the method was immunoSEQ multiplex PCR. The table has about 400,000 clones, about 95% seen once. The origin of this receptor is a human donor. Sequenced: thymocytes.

This CDR3 is CASSAHRGPASYSNQPQHF. The CDR3 DNA follows: TGTGCCAGCAGCGCCCACAGGGGCCCCGCCTCATATAGCAATCAGCCCCAGCATTTT. V and J are TRBV9 and TRBJ1-5; 7 bases map to TRBD1. The CDR3 is made up of 19 amino acids. Germline CDR1 and CDR2: SGDLS and YYNGEE. Losses at the gene ends were 3 bases for V and 0 bases for J; bases not matched to a gene: 15.